A single sample gave rise to the 29 T cell receptor beta chains below, sequenced in a study of OX40 agonist ivuxolimab in advanced cancers. This table comes from immunoSEQ multiplex PCR, and its TCRdb copy is limited to in-frame clones, with some not included. The sample consists of tens of thousands of clones, about nine tenths of them appearing once. Sequencing used CD4+ or CD8+ T cells sorted from blood, obtained in a trial of the OX40 agonist ivuxolimab. The receptor set was obtained from an adult with an advanced solid tumor such as melanoma, head and neck, liver or kidney cancer.

This rearrangement joins TRBV6-1 to TRBJ1-2; the D gene is possibly TRBD1 (6 bases). Per the germline V gene, CDR1 is MNHNS and CDR2 is SASEGT. V was clipped by 2 bases and J by 4 bases, with 11 bases between them. The CDR3 sequence is 14 residues long. In DNA form, the CDR3 reads TGTGCCAGCAGTGAAATCACAGGGCCCTATGGCTACACCTTC. It translates to CASSEITGPYGYTF.

This clone came up a few times. The chain is built from TRBV30 and TRBJ1-1; D is ambiguous. The CDR3 covers 13 residues. Germline V gives CDR1 GTSNPN, CDR2 SVGIG (reference sequence). The ends were cut back, 4 bases at V and 1 base at J, with 10 bases in the middle. For the CDR3, the DNA is TGTGCCTGGAACCCCCAAGGGAACACTGAAGCTTTCTTT. Translating it yields CAWNPQGNTEAFF.

The chain has TRBV5-6 and TRBJ1-2; D may be TRBD1 (5 bases). V shed 7 bases and J shed 8 bases, with 18 bases lying between them. Germline V gene data show CDR1 as SGHDT and CDR2 as YYEEEE. The CDR3 runs 13 residues. As DNA, the CDR3 is TGTGCCAGCCATAAGGGGTCCCTGAGGGGCTACACCTTC. Translation gives CASHKGSLRGYTF.

The J gene is TRBJ1-3, the V gene TRBV6-5; D gene ambiguous. From germline, CDR1 is MNHEY and CDR2 SVGAGI. The V gene lost 7 bases and the J gene lost 7 bases, with 14 bases spanning the gap. The CDR3 is made up of 13 amino acids. CDR3 residues: CASKELVGNTIYF. The CDR3 DNA reads as TGTGCCAGCAAAGAGTTGGTCGGGAACACCATATATTTT.

With respect to this clone: This specimen includes other DNA sequences encoding the same CDR3. This rearrangement joins TRBV30 to TRBJ2-7; D is unclear. The CDR3 totals 12 residues. Germline V CDR1 and CDR2: GTSNPN, SVGIG (reference sequence). V was pared by 2 bases and J by 3 bases, with 8 bases between. The CDR3, as DNA: TGTGCCTGGAGTTCGGGTAGCTACGAGCAGTACTTC. This translates into CAWSSGSYEQYF.

The rearrangement joins TRBV20-1 to TRBJ2-7; D call uncertain. V was shortened by 3 bases and J by 7 bases, with 10 bases between the two germline ends. CDR1 and CDR2 from the germline V gene are DFQATT and SNEGSKA (reference sequence). The CDR3 runs to 11 residues. In DNA, the CDR3 is TGCAGTGCTAGTAAGGGCGCGGAGCAGTACTTC. This translates into CSASKGAEQYF.

V and J are TRBV4-2 and TRBJ2-7; D ambiguous. There are 11 residues in the CDR3. The germline CDR1 and CDR2 sequences are LGHNA and YNFKEQ. The ends were cut back, 0 bases at V and 6 bases at J, with 3 bases in the middle. The CDR3 nucleotides read TGTGCCAGCAGCCAAGACGGCGAGCAGTACTTC. This codes for CASSQDGEQYF.

The chain employs TRBV11-1 and TRBJ2-1, with 7 positions matching TRBD2. Germline assignment: CDR1 SGHAT and CDR2 FQDESV (reference sequence). The CDR3 has 16 amino acids. The ends lost 4 bases at V and 0 bases at J; junction bases unmatched: 6. CDR3 nucleotide sequence: TGTGCCAGCAGCTCCCGGGACTACGGCTCCTACAATGAGCAGTTCTTC. Translating it yields CASSSRDYGSYNEQFF.

This chain connects TRBV28 to TRBJ2-3, with TRBD2 matching over 11 bases. CDR1 and CDR2 from the germline V gene are MDHEN and SYDVKM. The CDR3 covers 17 residues. Trimming at V came to 2 bases and at J to 1 base, leaving 5 bases not matched to a gene. The CDR3 loop reads CASSLAGTSGGTDTQYF. CDR3 DNA sequence: TGTGCCAGCAGTTTAGCCGGGACTAGCGGAGGCACAGATACGCAGTATTTT. The full variable domain, its missing parts supplied by reference TRBV28 and TRBJ2-3, is DVKVTQSSRYLVKRTGEKVFLECVQDMDHENMFWYRQDPGLGLRLIYFSYDVKMKEKGDIPEGYSVSREKKERFSLILESASTNQTSMYLCASSLAGTSGGTDTQYFGPGTRLTVL.

This clone was seen a single time. The chain links TRBV28 to TRBJ2-7; D possibly uses TRBD1 or TRBD2 (5 bases each). This CDR3 is built from 14 residues. V gave up 5 bases and J gave up 4 bases, with 15 bases separating them. Germline loops: CDR1 MDHEN, CDR2 SYDVKM. CDR3 sequence (DNA): TGTGCCAGCAGTGACCCCGGGACCGAGTACGAGCAGTACTTC. Translated: CASSDPGTEYEQYF.

The rearrangement joins TRBV30 to TRBJ2-1; 7 bases line up with TRBD2. The CDR3 has 15 residues. Germline CDR1 and CDR2: GTSNPN and SVGIG (reference sequence). V lost 5 bases to trimming and J lost 8 bases; unmatched junction nucleotides: 15. The CDR3 DNA is TGTGCCTGGGTGTCGAAAAACGGGAGGTCGGATGAGCAGTTCTTC. Translating gives CAWVSKNGRSDEQFF.

V usage is TRBV28 and J usage is TRBJ2-7; TRBD2 is a possible D gene (5 bases). Germline lookup yields CDR1 MDHEN and CDR2 SYDVKM. CDR3 length: 12 amino acids. The V gene lost 10 bases and the J gene lost 7 bases, with 17 bases spanning the gap. The CDR3 protein is CATTGSPSEQYF. Written as DNA, the CDR3 is TGTGCCACCACGGGGAGCCCAAGTGAGCAGTACTTC.

This chain connects TRBV18 to TRBJ2-7, with 10 nucleotides matching TRBD2. The germline gives CDR1 KGHSH, CDR2 LQKENI. The V and J ends lost 2 bases and 5 bases, in that order; junction bases with no gene match: 12. This CDR3 has 17 residues. The CDR3 spells CASSPGASGSSVNEQYF. The CDR3 nucleotides read TGTGCCAGCTCACCAGGTGCTAGCGGGAGTAGTGTGAACGAGCAGTACTTC.

The chain carries TRBV4-2 and TRBJ2-7; 9 nucleotides align to TRBD1. J gave up 6 bases and V 2 bases, and 5 bases lay outside the gene matches. CDR1 LGHNA and CDR2 YNFKEQ come from the germline V gene. CDR3 length equals 14 residues. CDR3 coding DNA: TGTGCCAGCAGCCAATGGACAGGGGCCCGCGAGCAGTACTTC. This sequence encodes CASSQWTGAREQYF.

The V gene is TRBV6-5, the J gene TRBJ1-1; D uncertain. Trimming removed 5 bases from V and 6 bases from J, with 10 bases in between. CDR1 and CDR2 (germline): MNHEY, SVGAGI. The CDR3 loop spans 12 amino acids. The DNA of the CDR3 is TGTGCCAGCAGTACCGCTAAAGCTGAAGCTTTCTTT. As protein: CASSTAKAEAFF.

V is TRBV30 and J is TRBJ2-7; 12 positions agree with TRBD2. V shed 0 bases, J shed 7 bases, and the junction held 7 bases outside the gene matches. Germline values: CDR1 GTSNPN, CDR2 SVGIG (reference sequence). This CDR3 has 15 amino acids. Written as DNA, the CDR3 is TGTGCCTGGAGTGTACCGCTAGCGGGAGGGTGGGAGCAGTACTTC. Encoded protein: CAWSVPLAGGWEQYF.

This chain joins TRBV19 and TRBJ2-3; perhaps TRBD1 as D (6 bases). From germline, CDR1 is LNHDA and CDR2 SQIVND (reference sequence). The CDR3 runs to 13 residues. V was shortened by 5 bases and J by 4 bases, with 10 bases between the two germline ends. The CDR3 coding sequence is TGTGCCAGTAGTCAGGGGACCCCAGATACGCAGTATTTT. It yields the protein CASSQGTPDTQYF.

The V gene is TRBV28, the J gene TRBJ1-4; no clear D. CDR1 and CDR2 from the germline V gene are MDHEN and SYDVKM. The ends were cut back, 6 bases at V and 7 bases at J, with 9 bases in the middle. The CDR3 contains 12 residues. CDR3 bases: TGTGCCAGCAGCATAACTGGTGAAAAACTGTTTTTT. Translation gives CASSITGEKLFF. The complete variable domain, with remaining parts taken from reference TRBV28 and TRBJ1-4, reads DVKVTQSSRYLVKRTGEKVFLECVQDMDHENMFWYRQDPGLGLRLIYFSYDVKMKEKGDIPEGYSVSREKKERFSLILESASTNQTSMYLCASSITGEKLFFGSGTQLSVL.

The chain uses TRBV6-1 and TRBJ1-2; no reliable D call. This CDR3 is built from 14 residues. The ends were cut back, 0 bases at V and 3 bases at J, with 8 bases in the middle. Germline V CDR1 and CDR2: MNHNS, SASEGT. The CDR3 loop is CASSEAGADYGYTF. As DNA, the CDR3 is TGTGCCAGCAGTGAAGCGGGTGCCGACTATGGCTACACCTTC.

The gene calls are TRBV5-1 and TRBJ2-7, with 7 bases identical to TRBD2. The V segment lost 3 bases and the J segment 0 bases; nucleotides outside the gene matches: 3. CDR1 and CDR2 (germline): SGHRS, YFSETQ. The CDR3 has 14 residues. The CDR3 spells CASSSSGSSYEQYF. CDR3 nucleotides: TGCGCCAGCAGCTCTAGCGGCAGCTCCTACGAGCAGTACTTC.

The chain recombines TRBV28 with TRBJ1-5, with D hard to call. This CDR3 is built from 13 residues. CDR1 is MDHEN and CDR2 is SYDVKM in the germline V gene. Between the trimmed V and J ends, which lost 1 base and 8 bases, there was a span of 9 bases. CDR3 sequence reads: CASSLSRSEPQHF. The CDR3 coding sequence is TGTGCCAGCAGTTTATCTCGGTCGGAGCCCCAGCATTTT.

The CDR3 nucleotides read TGTGCCAGCAGCACCCCACAGGGCTGGGCTGAAGCTTTCTTT. Translation gives CASSTPQGWAEAFF. V gene TRBV7-2 combines with J gene TRBJ1-1, with a weak D call TRBD1 (6 bases). Germline V gives CDR1 SGHTA, CDR2 FQGNSA. V shed 5 bases and J shed 6 bases, with 16 bases lying between them. This CDR3 region has 14 residues.

V is TRBV10-3 and J is TRBJ1-1; 10 nucleotides align to TRBD1. CDR1 ENHRY and CDR2 SYGVKD come from the germline V gene. The CDR3 sequence is 16 residues long. V shed 6 bases, J shed 1 base, and the junction held 8 bases outside the gene matches. CDR3 region: CAIRQGQGIGNTEAFF. CDR3 bases: TGTGCCATCAGACAGGGACAGGGGATAGGGAACACTGAAGCTTTCTTT.

This chain connects TRBV16 to TRBJ1-5, with TRBD1 identical over 9 bases. The CDR3 has 14 residues. J gave up 7 bases and V 4 bases, and 5 bases lay outside the gene matches. The V gene's germline CDR1 is KGHSY and CDR2 FQNENV. The CDR3 region is CASSRRTGEQPQHF. The CDR3 nucleotides read TGTGCCAGCAGCCGACGGACAGGGGAGCAGCCCCAGCATTTT.

This chain uses TRBV28 with TRBJ1-5; 8 nucleotides align to TRBD1. Unmatched junction bases numbered 6, after V lost 8 bases and J lost 3 bases. The CDR3 consists of 14 residues. Germline V gives CDR1 MDHEN, CDR2 SYDVKM. CDR3 region: CASGAGGLNQPQHF. DNA of the CDR3: TGTGCCAGCGGGGCAGGGGGCCTCAATCAGCCCCAGCATTTT. The whole variable domain, remainder taken from reference TRBV28 and TRBJ1-5, is DVKVTQSSRYLVKRTGEKVFLECVQDMDHENMFWYRQDPGLGLRLIYFSYDVKMKEKGDIPEGYSVSREKKERFSLILESASTNQTSMYLCASGAGGLNQPQHFGDGTRLSIL.

The V call is TRBV5-6, the J call TRBJ2-3, with D uncertain. Germline CDR1 is SGHDT and CDR2 is YYEEEE. This CDR3 has 13 amino acids. The germline V and J ends were trimmed by 2 bases and 3 bases, with 7 bases remaining between them. The CDR3 DNA sequence: TGTGCCAGCAGCTTATATGGGACAGATACGCAGTATTTT. Its protein product is CASSLYGTDTQYF.

The chain uses TRBV10-3 and TRBJ2-7, with TRBD1 identical over 8 bases. Germline-derived CDR1 and CDR2 are ENHRY and SYGVKD. There are 15 residues in the CDR3. Trimming removed 2 bases from V and 2 bases from J; junction bases left unmatched: 5. DNA for the CDR3: TGTGCCATCAGTGAGGCCACAGGGGGTACCTACGAGCAGTACTTC. Its protein is CAISEATGGTYEQYF.

The J gene is TRBJ2-1, the V gene TRBV19; a possible D gene is TRBD2 (6 bases). CDR1 LNHDA and CDR2 SQIVND come from the germline V gene (reference sequence). Trimming took 5 bases from V and 2 from J, leaving 13 bases between them. The CDR3 runs 15 residues. The CDR3 spells CASSYQRVAYNEQFF. DNA of the CDR3: TGTGCCAGTAGTTATCAGCGGGTCGCCTACAATGAGCAGTTCTTC.

The chain links TRBV30 to TRBJ1-4, with D hard to call. Germline V lookup: CDR1 GTSNPN, CDR2 SVGIG (reference sequence). There are 16 residues in the CDR3. V lost 0 bases to trimming and J lost 3 bases, with 14 bases between them. The DNA of the CDR3 is TGTGCCTGGAGTGTACGGTCCGGGTCTCCTAATGAAAAACTGTTTTTT. Translation gives CAWSVRSGSPNEKLFF.